This paragraph covers one T cell receptor (beta chain) sequence. This sample is drawn from a study of blood T cell repertoires in COVID-19. The data were produced by immunoSEQ multiplex PCR, yet TCRdb's version contains in-frame clones alone and is incomplete. The sample holds 97,000 or so clones, 75% to 90% seen once. Trimming took 0 bases from V and 2 from J; bases not matched to a gene: 4. The germline CDR1 and CDR2 sequences are WNHNN and SYGVQD (reference sequence). The CDR3 has 16 residues. This TCR was recovered from a woman in her 50s with COVID-19, enrolled during active disease. This sequence joins TRBV10-1 and TRBJ2-3, with 8 bases matching TRBD2. The sample taken for sequencing was peripheral blood. The CDR3 here is CASSESGLAHTDTQYF. The CDR3, as DNA: TGCGCCAGCAGTGAGTCAGGACTAGCCCACACAGATACGCAGTATTTT.